Shown below are 12 T cell receptor beta chains from a single sample sequenced in a study of shared clonotypes between healthy human individuals. TCRdb's table, derived via immunoSEQ multiplex PCR, lists solely in-frame clones and lacks some. The sample comprises around 690,000 clones, 90% of which are singletons, and 30% to 35% rests with the top ten. The specimen was memory CD8+ T cells from PBMCs. Documented subset: CD45RO+ cells pooled with CCR7-negative TemRA cells. These receptors originate from a man younger than 35 in good health. Some clones in this sample may be carry-over from other donors' samples.

This sequence joins TRBV5-6 and TRBJ1-1; no clear D gene. CDR3 length: 14 amino acids. Trimming cost V 2 bases and J 1 base, with 9 bases left between them. CDR1 and CDR2 from the germline V gene are SGHDT and YYEEEE. CDR3 region: CASSFGVRNTEAFF. Here the CDR3 DNA reads TGTGCCAGCAGCTTTGGAGTGCGGAACACTGAAGCTTTCTTT.

V and J are TRBV15 and TRBJ1-5, with D maybe TRBD1 (6 bases). Trimming stripped 5 bases from V and 7 bases from J, with 18 bases between. The CDR3 runs 15 residues. Germline loops: CDR1 LNHNV, CDR2 YYDKDF (reference sequence). The CDR3 nucleotides read TGTGCCACCAGCGAGGGGGAGGGCCCAGTGCAGCCCCAGCATTTT. This codes for CATSEGEGPVQPQHF.

The rearrangement uses TRBV6-1 and TRBJ1-1, with 7 nucleotides matching TRBD1. Trimming removed 4 bases from V and 4 bases from J; junction bases left unmatched: 9. The CDR3 consists of 15 residues. Germline values: CDR1 MNHNS, CDR2 SASEGT. The CDR3 coding sequence is TGTGCCAGCAGTGGCAGGGGGTCTTCTTTCACTGAAGCTTTCTTT. This sequence encodes CASSGRGSSFTEAFF.

This sequence joins TRBV11-2 and TRBJ2-7; 9 bases are a match to TRBD1. The CDR3 totals 15 residues. V lost 3 bases to trimming and J lost 2 bases; unmatched junction nucleotides: 5. Germline-derived CDR1 and CDR2 are SGHAT and FQNNGV. The CDR3 nucleotides are TGTGCCAGCAGCTTCGGGACAGGGTCAACCTACGAGCAGTACTTC. Translating it yields CASSFGTGSTYEQYF.

This chain joins TRBV6-4 and TRBJ1-2; 10 positions match TRBD1. This CDR3 contains 16 residues. CDR1 MRHNA and CDR2 SNTAGT come from the germline V gene. Trimming at V came to 2 bases and at J to 6 bases, leaving 9 bases not matched to a gene. This chain's CDR3 is CASSDPAPGTGDGYTF. The CDR3 DNA is TGTGCCAGCAGTGACCCCGCCCCCGGGACAGGGGATGGCTACACCTTC.

The genes are TRBV9 and TRBJ2-1; D possibly corresponds to TRBD2 (6 bases). This CDR3 contains 15 residues. Trimming stripped 0 bases from V and 4 bases from J, with 11 bases between. Germline V gene sequence: CDR1 SGDLS, CDR2 YYNGEE. The CDR3 DNA sequence: TGTGCCAGCAGCGTAGAGGGGACTCCATACAATGAGCAGTTCTTC. It specifies CASSVEGTPYNEQFF.

The V gene is TRBV30, the J gene TRBJ2-1; D is unclear. The CDR3 extends over 12 amino acids. In germline, CDR1 is GTSNPN, CDR2 SVGIG (reference sequence). Trimming shortened V by 3 bases and J by 2 bases, and 5 bases separated the two germline ends. The CDR3 sequence: CAWSTAYNEQFF. DNA of the CDR3: TGTGCCTGGAGCACGGCCTACAATGAGCAGTTCTTC.

Concerning this clone: One junction end disagrees with the germline gene, perhaps due to a read error. The chain recombines TRBV9 with TRBJ2-2; D may be TRBD1 (7 bases). The germline gives CDR1 SGDLS, CDR2 YYNGEE. The CDR3 is made up of 17 amino acids. The CDR3 nucleotides are TGTGCCAGCAGCGCTCCCGGGACAGAGATAAACACCGGGGGGCTGTTTTTT. As protein: CASSAPGTEINTGGLFF.

This sequence joins TRBV2 and TRBJ2-5, with TRBD2 as a possible D gene (6 bases). CDR1 SNHLY and CDR2 FYNNEI come from the germline V gene. The CDR3 loop spans 16 amino acids. Between the trimmed V and J ends, which lost 1 base and 2 bases, there was a span of 14 bases. This CDR3 reads CASSEDAWGDQETQYF. The CDR3 DNA is TGTGCCAGCAGTGAAGATGCGTGGGGGGATCAAGAGACCCAGTACTTC.

This sequence joins TRBV7-8 and TRBJ1-3; the match to TRBD1 covers 7 bases. V lost 4 bases, J lost 0 bases, and 9 bases stayed unmatched. The CDR3 extends over 17 amino acids. The germline CDR1 and CDR2 sequences are SGHVS and FQNEAQ. This chain's CDR3 is CASSSDPGQLSGNTIYF. The CDR3 nucleotides are TGTGCCAGCAGCTCGGACCCGGGACAGCTCTCTGGAAACACCATATATTTT.

The chain links TRBV27 to TRBJ2-7; the match to TRBD1 covers 12 bases. The CDR3 runs to 15 residues. Germline-derived CDR1 and CDR2 are MNHEY and SMNVEV (reference sequence). With V trimmed by 4 bases and J by 2 bases, 3 bases remained unmatched. CDR3 nucleotide sequence: TGTGCCAGCAGTTGGGGGACAGGGGGCCCCTACGAGCAGTACTTC. Amino acids: CASSWGTGGPYEQYF.

This clone appeared once. V is TRBV30 and J is TRBJ2-7; D uncertain. The germline gives CDR1 GTSNPN, CDR2 SVGIG (reference sequence). V shed 0 bases and J shed 1 base, with 7 bases lying between them. This CDR3 is built from 13 residues. CDR3 protein: CAWSVRASYEQYF. CDR3 bases: TGTGCCTGGAGTGTTCGAGCTTCCTACGAGCAGTACTTC.